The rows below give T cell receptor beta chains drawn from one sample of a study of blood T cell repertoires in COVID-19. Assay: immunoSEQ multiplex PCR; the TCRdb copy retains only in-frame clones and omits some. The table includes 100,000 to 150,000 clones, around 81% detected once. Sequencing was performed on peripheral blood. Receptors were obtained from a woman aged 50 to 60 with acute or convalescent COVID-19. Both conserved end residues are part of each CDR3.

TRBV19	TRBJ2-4	CASSSQGGNIQYF
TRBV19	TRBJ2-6	CASSSLQGSGANVLTF
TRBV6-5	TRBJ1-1	CASRLDRWKGTEAFF
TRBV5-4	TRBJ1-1	CASSLSSGMNTEAFF
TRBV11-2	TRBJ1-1	CASSLNPDMNTEAFF
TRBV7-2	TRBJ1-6	CASSLSRTGGSPLHF
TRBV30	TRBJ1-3	CAWSVWEFSGNTIYF
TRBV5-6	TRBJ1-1	CASSPSPAGAVTEAFF
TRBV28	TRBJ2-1	CASSLLPSASEYNEQFF
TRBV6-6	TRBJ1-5	CASSFVGANQPQHF
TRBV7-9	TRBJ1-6	CASSLGGHNNSPLHF
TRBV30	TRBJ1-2	CAWSVQGANGYTF
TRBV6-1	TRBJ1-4	CASSGLNRATNEKLFF
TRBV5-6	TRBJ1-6	CASSLGQDFYNSPLHF
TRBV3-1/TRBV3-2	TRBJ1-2	CASSQTDRGPVGYTF
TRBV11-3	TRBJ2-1	CASSLGLGGWNEQFF
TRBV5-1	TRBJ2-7	CASSPGGRSSYEQYF
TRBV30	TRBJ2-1	CASGQQTYNEQFF
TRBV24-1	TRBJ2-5	CATSDSGTGETQYF
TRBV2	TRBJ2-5	CASSPDFLEETQYF
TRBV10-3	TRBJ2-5	CAISPGQETQYF